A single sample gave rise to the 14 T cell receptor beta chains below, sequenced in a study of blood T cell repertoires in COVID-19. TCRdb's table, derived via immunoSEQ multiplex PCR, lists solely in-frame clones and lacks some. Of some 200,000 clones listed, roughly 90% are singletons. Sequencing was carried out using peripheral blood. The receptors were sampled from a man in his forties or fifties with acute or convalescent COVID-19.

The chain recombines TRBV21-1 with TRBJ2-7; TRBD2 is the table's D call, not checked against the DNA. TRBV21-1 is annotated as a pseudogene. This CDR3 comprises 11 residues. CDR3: CASSKSREQYF. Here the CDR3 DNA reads TGTGCCAGCAGCAAGAGTCGGGAGCAGTACTTC.

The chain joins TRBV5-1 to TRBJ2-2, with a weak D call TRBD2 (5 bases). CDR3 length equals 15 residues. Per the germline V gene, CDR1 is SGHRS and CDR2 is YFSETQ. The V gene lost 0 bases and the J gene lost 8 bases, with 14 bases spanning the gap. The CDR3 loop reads CASSLASPRGGELFF. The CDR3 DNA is TGCGCCAGCAGCTTGGCTAGCCCACGAGGTGGGGAGCTGTTTTTT.

Here the CDR3 DNA reads TGTGCCAGCAGTTTATTTGGCGGGAGTCTCACCGGGGAGCTGTTTTTT. Its translation is CASSLFGGSLTGELFF. This chain joins TRBV27 and TRBJ2-2; 7 nucleotides align to TRBD2. The CDR3 contains 16 residues. The V and J ends lost 1 base and 4 bases, in that order; junction bases with no gene match: 6. Germline-derived CDR1 and CDR2 are MNHEY and SMNVEV (reference sequence).

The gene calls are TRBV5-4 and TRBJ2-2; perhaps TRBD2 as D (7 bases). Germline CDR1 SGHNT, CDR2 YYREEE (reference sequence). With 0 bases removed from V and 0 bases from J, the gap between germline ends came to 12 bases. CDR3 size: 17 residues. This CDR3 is CASSLAGGGANTGELFF. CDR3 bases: TGTGCCAGCAGCTTGGCGGGCGGGGGCGCGAACACCGGGGAGCTGTTTTTT. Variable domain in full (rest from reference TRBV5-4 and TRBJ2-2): ETGVTQSPTHLIKTRGQQVTLRCSSQSGHNTVSWYQQALGQGPQFIFQYYREEENGRGNFPPRFSGLQFPNYSSELNVNALELDDSALYLCASSLAGGGANTGELFFGEGSRLTVL.

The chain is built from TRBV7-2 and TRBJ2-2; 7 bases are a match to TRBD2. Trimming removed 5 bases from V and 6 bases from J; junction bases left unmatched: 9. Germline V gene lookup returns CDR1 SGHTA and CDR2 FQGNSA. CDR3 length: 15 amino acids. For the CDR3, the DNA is TGTGCCAGCAGCCAAGCGGGGACGCGCGCCGGGGAGCTGTTTTTT. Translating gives CASSQAGTRAGELFF.

The CDR3 sequence is CASSIDLYGYTF. In nucleotides, the CDR3 is TGTGCCAGTAGTATAGACCTCTATGGCTACACCTTC. The V call is TRBV19, the J call TRBJ1-2; no reliable D call. Germline V lookup: CDR1 LNHDA, CDR2 SQIVND (reference sequence). This CDR3 contains 12 residues. V shed 0 bases and J shed 4 bases, with 3 bases lying between them.

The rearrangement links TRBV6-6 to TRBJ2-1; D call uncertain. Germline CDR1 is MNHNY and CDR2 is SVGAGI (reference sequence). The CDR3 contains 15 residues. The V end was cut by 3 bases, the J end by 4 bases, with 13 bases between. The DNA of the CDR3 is TGTGCCAGCAGTTATGGTGGCGGCACTTACAATGAGCAGTTCTTC. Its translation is CASSYGGGTYNEQFF.

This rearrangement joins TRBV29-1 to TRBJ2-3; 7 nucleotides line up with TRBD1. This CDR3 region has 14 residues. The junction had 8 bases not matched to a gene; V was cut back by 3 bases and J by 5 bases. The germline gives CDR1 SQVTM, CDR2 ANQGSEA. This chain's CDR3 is CSVELTGVGDTQYF. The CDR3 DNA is TGCAGCGTTGAGTTAACAGGGGTGGGAGATACGCAGTATTTT.

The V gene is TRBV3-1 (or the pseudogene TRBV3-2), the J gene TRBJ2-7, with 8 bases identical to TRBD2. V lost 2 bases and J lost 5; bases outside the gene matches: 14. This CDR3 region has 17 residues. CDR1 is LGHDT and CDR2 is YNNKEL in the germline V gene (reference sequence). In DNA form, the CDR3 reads TGTGCCAGCAGCCAAAACCCACTCTACGGGGGGGGCCACGAGCAGTACTTC. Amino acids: CASSQNPLYGGGHEQYF.

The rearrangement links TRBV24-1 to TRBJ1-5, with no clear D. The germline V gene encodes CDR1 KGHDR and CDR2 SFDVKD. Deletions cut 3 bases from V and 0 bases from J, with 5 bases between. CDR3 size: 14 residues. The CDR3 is CATSDQRSNQPQHF. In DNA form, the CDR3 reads TGTGCCACCAGTGATCAGCGTAGCAATCAGCCCCAGCATTTT.

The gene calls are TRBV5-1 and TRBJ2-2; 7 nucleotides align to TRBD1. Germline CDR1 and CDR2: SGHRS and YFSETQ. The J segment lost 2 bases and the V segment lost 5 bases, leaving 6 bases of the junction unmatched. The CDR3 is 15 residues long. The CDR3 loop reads CASRERQGNTGELFF. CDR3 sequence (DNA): TGCGCCAGCAGAGAGAGACAGGGTAACACCGGGGAGCTGTTTTTT.

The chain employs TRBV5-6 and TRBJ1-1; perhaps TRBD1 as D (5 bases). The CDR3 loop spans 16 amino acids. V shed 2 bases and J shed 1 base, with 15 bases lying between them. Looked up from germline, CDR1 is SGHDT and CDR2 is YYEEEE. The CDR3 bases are TGTGCCAGCAGCTTCCTAAACAGGAATAAGAACACTGAAGCTTTCTTT. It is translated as CASSFLNRNKNTEAFF. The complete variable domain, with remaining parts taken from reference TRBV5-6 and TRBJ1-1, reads DAGVTQSPTHLIKTRGQQVTLRCSPKSGHDTVSWYQQALGQGPQFIFQYYEEEERQRGNFPDRFSGHQFPNYSSELNVNALLLGDSALYLCASSFLNRNKNTEAFFGQGTRLTVV.

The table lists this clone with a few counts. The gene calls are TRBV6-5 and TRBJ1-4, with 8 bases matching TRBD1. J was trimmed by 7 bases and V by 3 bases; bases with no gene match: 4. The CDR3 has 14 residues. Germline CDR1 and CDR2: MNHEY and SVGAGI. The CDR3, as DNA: TGTGCCAGCAGTTATGGCAGGGGGCCTGAAAAACTGTTTTTT. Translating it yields CASSYGRGPEKLFF.

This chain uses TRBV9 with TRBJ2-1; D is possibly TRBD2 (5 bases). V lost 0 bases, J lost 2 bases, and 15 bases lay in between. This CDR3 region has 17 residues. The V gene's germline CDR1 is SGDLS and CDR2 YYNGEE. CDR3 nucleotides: TGTGCCAGCAGCGTAGGTCGTAGTTCGGGGACCTACAATGAGCAGTTCTTC. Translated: CASSVGRSSGTYNEQFF.